The clone carrying this T cell receptor beta chain came up a few times. Its specificity is unknown. Using its own MiXCR run on the reads, TCRdb lists one record per CDR3 protein. The table shows some 440,000 distinct CDR3 sequences, with under 40% occurring only once. Germline V gene lookup returns CDR1 DFQATT and CDR2 SNEGSKA (reference sequence). The junction had 22 bases not matched to a gene; V was cut back by 0 bases and J by 4 bases. This CDR3 is built from 22 residues. The sample belongs to a study of T cell repertoires in cytomegalovirus infection. Whole-study context: Through public TCR beta signatures, both CMV infection and matching HLA type were indicated.

General study points: Accumulated public TCR beta family frequency recognized individuals carrying CMV together with the relevant HLA. There were HLA-C-restricted CMV-specific TCR beta clonotypes dominating the ex vivo response.

Material: PBMCs. This chain links TRBV20-1 with TRBJ2-1; 12 nucleotides line up with TRBD2. This receptor was taken from a human donor in good health (CMV status not recorded). Some clones in this sample may be carry-over from other donors' samples. CDR3 sequence reads: CSARDFTARTGLAGTEYNEQFF. In DNA form, the CDR3 reads TGCAGTGCTAGAGATTTTACCGCTAGAACAGGACTAGCGGGGACCGAATACAATGAGCAGTTCTTC.